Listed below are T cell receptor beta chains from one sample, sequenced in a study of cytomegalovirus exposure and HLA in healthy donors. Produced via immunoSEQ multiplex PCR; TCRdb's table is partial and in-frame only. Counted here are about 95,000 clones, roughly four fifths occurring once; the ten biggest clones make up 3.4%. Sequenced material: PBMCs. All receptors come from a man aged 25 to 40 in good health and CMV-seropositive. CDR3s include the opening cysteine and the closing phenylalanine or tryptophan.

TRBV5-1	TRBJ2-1	CASSSSGTSYNEQFF
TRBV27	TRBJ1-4	CASSLGDKLFF
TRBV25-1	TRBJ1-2	CASGGRAATSGYTF
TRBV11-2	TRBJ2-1	CASRFRGDRPRDEQFF
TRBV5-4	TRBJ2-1	CASSLGAGGRWNEQFF
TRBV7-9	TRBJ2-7	CSSSLAGGSSIEQYF
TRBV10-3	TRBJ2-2	CAISEPTGTGTGELFF
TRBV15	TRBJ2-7	CATSRPGTGGYEQYF
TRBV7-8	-	CASSPPQGFYEQYF
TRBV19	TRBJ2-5	CATSPTSGQETQYF
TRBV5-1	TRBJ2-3	CASSPQGTRTDTQYF
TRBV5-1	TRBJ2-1	CASSGLTSGLGGEQFF